The clone carrying this TCR beta chain was observed at least ten times. The antigen is undetermined. These data belong to a study of metastatic and nonmetastatic thyroid tumors. Overall study context: Samples came from malignant and benign thyroid patients, and repertoires were compared across blood and tumor or nodule tissue. Study-level points and caveats: When malignant thyroid tumors were compared with benign nodules, TCR beta diversity was reportedly significantly higher in the malignant tumors. This held in both blood and tumor samples.

Every patient was untreated before thyroid surgery. V was clipped by 1 base and J by 2 bases; unmatched bases: 0. Germline V gene data show CDR1 as SEHNR and CDR2 as FQNEAQ (reference sequence). The CDR3 loop spans 15 amino acids. Authors' methods: It was from CDR3 differences across clinicopathological groups that a distant-metastasis classifier for papillary thyroid cancer was built. TCRdb recomputed clones from the PCR reads via MiXCR. TCRdb assigned the V and J calls; the authors' analysis was not used. The table has roughly 61,000 clones, roughly 4% seen once. This TCR was sampled from a female donor with papillary thyroid cancer or a benign thyroid nodule (not recorded which). Some clones in this sample may be carry-over from other donors' samples. This chain links TRBV7-9 with TRBJ1-5; TRBD1 agrees at 9 bases. Sequencing was carried out using blood. The CDR3 DNA sequence: TGTGCCAGCAGCTTAGGGGACAGGGGCAATCAGCCCCAGCATTTT. Its translation is CASSLGDRGNQPQHF. The full variable domain, in which reference TRBV7-9 and TRBJ1-5 provide the parts outside the CDR3, is DTGVSQNPRHKITKRGQNVTFRCDPISEHNRLYWYRQTLGQGPEFLTYFQNEAQLEKSRLLSDRFSAERPKGSFSTLEIQRTEQGDSAMYLCASSLGDRGNQPQHFGDGTRLSIL.